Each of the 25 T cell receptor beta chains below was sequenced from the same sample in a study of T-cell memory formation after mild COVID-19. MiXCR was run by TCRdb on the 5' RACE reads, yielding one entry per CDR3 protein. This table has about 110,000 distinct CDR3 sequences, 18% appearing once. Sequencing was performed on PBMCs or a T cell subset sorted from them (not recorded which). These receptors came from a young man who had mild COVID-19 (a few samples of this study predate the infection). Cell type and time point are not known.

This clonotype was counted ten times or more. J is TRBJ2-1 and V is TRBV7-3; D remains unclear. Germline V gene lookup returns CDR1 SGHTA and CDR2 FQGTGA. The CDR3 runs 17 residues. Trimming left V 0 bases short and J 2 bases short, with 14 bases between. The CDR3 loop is CASSLTFGGLPYNEQFF. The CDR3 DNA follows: TGTGCCAGCAGCTTAACTTTCGGCGGCCTGCCCTACAATGAGCAGTTCTTC.

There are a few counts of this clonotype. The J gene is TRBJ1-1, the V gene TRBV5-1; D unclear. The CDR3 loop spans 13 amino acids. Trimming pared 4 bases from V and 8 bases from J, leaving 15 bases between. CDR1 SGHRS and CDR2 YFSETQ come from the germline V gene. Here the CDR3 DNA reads TGCGCCAGCAGCCCCACCCTGGAGGCCGAAGCTTTCTTT. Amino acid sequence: CASSPTLEAEAFF. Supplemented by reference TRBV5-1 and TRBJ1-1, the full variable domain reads KAGVTQTPRYLIKTRGQQVTLSCSPISGHRSVSWYQQTPGQGLQFLFEYFSETQRNKGNFPGRFSGRQFSNSRSEMNVSTLELGDSALYLCASSPTLEAEAFFGQGTRLTVV.

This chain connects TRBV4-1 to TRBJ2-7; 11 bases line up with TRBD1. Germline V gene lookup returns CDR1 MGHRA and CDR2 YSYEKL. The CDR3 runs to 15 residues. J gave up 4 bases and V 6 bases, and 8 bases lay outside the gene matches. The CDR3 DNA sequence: TGCGCCAGCAGTTACGGACAGGGGGCTTTGTACGAGCAGTACTTC. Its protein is CASSYGQGALYEQYF.

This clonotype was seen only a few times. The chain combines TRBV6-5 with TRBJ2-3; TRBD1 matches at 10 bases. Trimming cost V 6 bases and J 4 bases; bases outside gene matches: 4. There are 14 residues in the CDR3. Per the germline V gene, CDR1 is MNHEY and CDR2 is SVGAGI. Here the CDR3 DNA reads TGTGCCAGCAGACGCGGACAGGGGGCAGATACGCAGTATTTT. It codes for CASRRGQGADTQYF.

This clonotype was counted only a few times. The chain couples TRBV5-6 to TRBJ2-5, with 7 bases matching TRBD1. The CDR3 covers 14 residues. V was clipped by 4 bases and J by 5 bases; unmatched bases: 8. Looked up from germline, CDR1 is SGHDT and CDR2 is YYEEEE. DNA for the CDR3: TGTGCCAGCAGCCCAGGGGGACCCGGGGAGACCCAGTACTTC. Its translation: CASSPGGPGETQYF.

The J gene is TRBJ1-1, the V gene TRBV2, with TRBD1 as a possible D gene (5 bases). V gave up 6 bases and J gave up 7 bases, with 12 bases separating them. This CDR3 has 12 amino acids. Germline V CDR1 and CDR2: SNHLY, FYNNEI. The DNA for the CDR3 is TGTGCCAGCAGGCGGGACTCAGATGAAGCTTTCTTT. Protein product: CASRRDSDEAFF.

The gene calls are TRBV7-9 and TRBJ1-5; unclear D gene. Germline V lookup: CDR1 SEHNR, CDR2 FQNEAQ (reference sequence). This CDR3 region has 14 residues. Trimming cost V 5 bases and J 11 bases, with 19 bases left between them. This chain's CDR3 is CASSPGTRDETQHF. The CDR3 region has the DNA TGTGCCAGCAGCCCTGGCACCCGGGATGAGACCCAGCATTTT. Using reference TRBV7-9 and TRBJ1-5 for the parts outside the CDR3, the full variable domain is DTGVSQNPRHKITKRGQNVTFRCDPISEHNRLYWYRQTLGQGPEFLTYFQNEAQLEKSRLLSDRFSAERPKGSFSTLEIQRTEQGDSAMYLCASSPGTRDETQHFGDGTRLSIL.

The CDR3 region is CASSPGQGQETQYF. The CDR3 DNA sequence: TGCGCCAGCAGCCCCGGACAGGGTCAAGAGACCCAGTACTTC. V gene TRBV4-3 combines with J gene TRBJ2-5, with 8 nucleotides matching TRBD1. Trimming cost V 4 bases and J 2 bases; bases outside gene matches: 3. The CDR3 loop spans 14 amino acids. Looked up from germline, CDR1 is LGHNA and CDR2 is YSLEER.

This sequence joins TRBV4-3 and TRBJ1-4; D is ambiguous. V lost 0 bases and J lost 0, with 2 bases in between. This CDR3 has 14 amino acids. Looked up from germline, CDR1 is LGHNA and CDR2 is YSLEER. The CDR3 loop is CASSQDTTNEKLFF. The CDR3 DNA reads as TGCGCCAGCAGCCAAGACACAACTAATGAAAAACTGTTTTTT.

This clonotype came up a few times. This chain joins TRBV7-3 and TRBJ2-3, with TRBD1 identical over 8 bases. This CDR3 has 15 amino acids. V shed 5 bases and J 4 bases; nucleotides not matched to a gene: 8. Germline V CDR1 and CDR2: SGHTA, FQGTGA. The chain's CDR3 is CASSQDRGRADTQYF. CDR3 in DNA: TGTGCCAGCAGCCAAGACAGGGGTCGGGCAGATACGCAGTATTTT. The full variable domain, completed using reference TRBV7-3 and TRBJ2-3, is GAGVSQTPSNKVTEKGKYVELRCDPISGHTALYWYRQSLGQGPEFLIYFQGTGAADDSGLPNDRFFAVRPEGSVSTLKIQRTERGDSAVYLCASSQDRGRADTQYFGPGTRLTVL.

As DNA, the CDR3 is TGTGCCAGCAGCCAAGCCTGGGGGCTAGTCACCGGGGAGCTGTTTTTT. This codes for CASSQAWGLVTGELFF. The rearrangement joins TRBV14 to TRBJ2-2; the D gene is possibly TRBD1 (6 bases). Germline values: CDR1 SGHDN, CDR2 FVKESK. This CDR3 is built from 16 residues. Trimming left V 1 base short and J 4 bases short, with 13 bases between.

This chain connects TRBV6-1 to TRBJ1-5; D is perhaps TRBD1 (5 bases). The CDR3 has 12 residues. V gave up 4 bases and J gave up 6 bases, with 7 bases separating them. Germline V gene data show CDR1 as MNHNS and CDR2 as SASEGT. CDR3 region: CASSAGIQPQHF. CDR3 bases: TGTGCCAGCAGTGCAGGGATTCAGCCCCAGCATTTT.

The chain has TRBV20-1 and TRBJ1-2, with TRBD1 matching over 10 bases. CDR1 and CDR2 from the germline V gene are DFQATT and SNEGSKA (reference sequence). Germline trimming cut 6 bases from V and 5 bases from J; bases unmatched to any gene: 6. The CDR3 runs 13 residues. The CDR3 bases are TGCAGTGCCCCGGGACAGGGGAGGTATGGCTACACCTTC. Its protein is CSAPGQGRYGYTF.

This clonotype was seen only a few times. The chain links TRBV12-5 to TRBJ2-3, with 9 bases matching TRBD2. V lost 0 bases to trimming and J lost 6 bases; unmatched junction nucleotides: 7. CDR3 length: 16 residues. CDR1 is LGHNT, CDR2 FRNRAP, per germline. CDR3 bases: TGTGCTAGTGGTTTGGTACTAGCGGGTGGTCGGGATACGCAGTATTTT. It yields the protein CASGLVLAGGRDTQYF.

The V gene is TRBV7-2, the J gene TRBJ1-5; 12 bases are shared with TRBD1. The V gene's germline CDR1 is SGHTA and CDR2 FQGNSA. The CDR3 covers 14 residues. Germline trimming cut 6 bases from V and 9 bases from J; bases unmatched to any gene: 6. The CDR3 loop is CASSRDRGPRPQHF. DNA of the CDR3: TGTGCCAGCAGTCGGGACAGGGGGCCAAGGCCCCAGCATTTT.

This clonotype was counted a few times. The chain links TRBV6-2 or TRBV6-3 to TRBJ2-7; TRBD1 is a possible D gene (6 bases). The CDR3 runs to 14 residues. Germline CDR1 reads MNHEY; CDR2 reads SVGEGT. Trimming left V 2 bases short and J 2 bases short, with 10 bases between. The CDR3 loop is CASSYQQGAYEQYF. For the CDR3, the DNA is TGTGCCAGCAGTTACCAACAGGGAGCCTACGAGCAGTACTTC.

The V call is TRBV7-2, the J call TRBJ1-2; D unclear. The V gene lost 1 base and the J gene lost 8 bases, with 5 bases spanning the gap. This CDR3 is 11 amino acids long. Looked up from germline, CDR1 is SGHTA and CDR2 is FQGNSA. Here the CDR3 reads CASSLDAGYTF. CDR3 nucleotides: TGTGCCAGCAGCTTAGACGCCGGCTACACCTTC.

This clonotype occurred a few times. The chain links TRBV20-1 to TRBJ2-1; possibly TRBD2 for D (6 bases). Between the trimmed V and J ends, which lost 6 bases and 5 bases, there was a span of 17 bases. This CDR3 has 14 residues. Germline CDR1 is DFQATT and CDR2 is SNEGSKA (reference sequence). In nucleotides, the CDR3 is TGCAGTGCCCCCCGGACGGGACTTCACAATGAGCAGTTCTTC. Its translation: CSAPRTGLHNEQFF.

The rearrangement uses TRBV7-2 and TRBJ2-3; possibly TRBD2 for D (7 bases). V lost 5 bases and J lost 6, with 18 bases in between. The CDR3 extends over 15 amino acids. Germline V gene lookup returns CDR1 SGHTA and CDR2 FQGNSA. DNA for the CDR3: TGTGCCAGCAGCCCCTGGGGGGGCGGTTCGGATACGCAGTATTTT. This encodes CASSPWGGGSDTQYF.

CDR3 region: CASSTILPRYPGQGAEAFF. DNA of the CDR3: TGTGCCAGCAGCACTATTCTCCCTAGATATCCGGGACAGGGGGCTGAAGCTTTCTTT. This chain uses TRBV6-6 with TRBJ1-1, with 11 bases matching TRBD1. Germline CDR1 MNHNY, CDR2 SVGAGI (reference sequence). After removal of 6 bases from V and 6 bases from J, the junction contained 21 bases not matched to a gene. This CDR3 is 19 amino acids long.

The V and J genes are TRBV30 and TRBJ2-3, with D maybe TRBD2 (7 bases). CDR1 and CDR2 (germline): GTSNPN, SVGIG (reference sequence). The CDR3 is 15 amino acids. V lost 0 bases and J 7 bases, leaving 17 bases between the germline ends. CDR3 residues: CAWSVRGASVHTQYF. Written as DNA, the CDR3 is TGTGCCTGGAGTGTACGGGGGGCTAGCGTTCATACGCAGTATTTT.

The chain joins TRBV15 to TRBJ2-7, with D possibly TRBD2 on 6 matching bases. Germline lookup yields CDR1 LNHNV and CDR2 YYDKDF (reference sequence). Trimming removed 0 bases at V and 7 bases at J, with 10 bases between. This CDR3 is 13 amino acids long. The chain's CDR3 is CATSRDGAGEQYV. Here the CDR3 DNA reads TGTGCCACCAGCAGAGATGGGGCGGGGGAGCAGTACGTC.

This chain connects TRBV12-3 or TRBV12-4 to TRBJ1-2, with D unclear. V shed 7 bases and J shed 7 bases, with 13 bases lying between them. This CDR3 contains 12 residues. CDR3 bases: TGTGCCAGCACCCCGATTGGCGGTGGCTACACCTTC. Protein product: CASTPIGGGYTF.

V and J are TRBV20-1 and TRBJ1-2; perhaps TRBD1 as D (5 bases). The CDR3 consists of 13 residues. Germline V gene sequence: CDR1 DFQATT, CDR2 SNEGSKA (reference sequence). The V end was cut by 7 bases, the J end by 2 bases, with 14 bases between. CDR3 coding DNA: TGCAGTGTACGGGGCCCACAAAACTATGGCTACACCTTC. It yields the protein CSVRGPQNYGYTF.

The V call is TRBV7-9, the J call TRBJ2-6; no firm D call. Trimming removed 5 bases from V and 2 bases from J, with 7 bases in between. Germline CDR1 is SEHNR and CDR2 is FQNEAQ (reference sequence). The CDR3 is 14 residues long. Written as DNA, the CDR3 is TGTGCCAGCAGCCGAGCAACTGGGGCCAACGTCCTGACTTTC. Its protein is CASSRATGANVLTF.